This T cell receptor (beta chain) was recorded in a study of control samples from healthy donors and cancer patients (dated by TCRdb to 2020 to 2022). Regarding this clone: It has no known antigen specificity. Per-base quality was not reported, and no clone a single base away is much larger than it.

CDR1 SGHNT and CDR2 YENEEA were looked up in the germline V gene. The CDR3, cysteine through phenylalanine, is 16 amino acids long. The read is trimmed to its CDR3 DNA, 48 bases read in frame from base 1. V loses 4 bases at its end and J loses 0 bases; junction bases beyond the gene matches: 8. Receptors were amplified or captured by the immunoSEQ multiplex PCR assay. Imported from immuneACCESS, the table was reduced by TCRdb to in-frame sequences with V and J called. These copies leave out some clones; in studies compared against another copy, an unresolved V gene accounts for under half, and the cause of the remainder is not known. In this sample the table shows 80,000 to 100,000 clones, about nine tenths of which occur a single time. About 2.9% of the sample is held by the ten biggest clonotypes.

The sample consisted of blood. Recombination joined TRBV11-3 with TRBJ1-1; TRBD1 matches 7 bases in the middle. This TCR was sampled from a human donor in good health. The donor label of this sample is uncertain. The DNA is TGTGCCAGCAGCTCAGGGGGACAGACCCTGAACACTGAAGCTTTCTTT. This sequence encodes CASSSGGQTLNTEAFF.